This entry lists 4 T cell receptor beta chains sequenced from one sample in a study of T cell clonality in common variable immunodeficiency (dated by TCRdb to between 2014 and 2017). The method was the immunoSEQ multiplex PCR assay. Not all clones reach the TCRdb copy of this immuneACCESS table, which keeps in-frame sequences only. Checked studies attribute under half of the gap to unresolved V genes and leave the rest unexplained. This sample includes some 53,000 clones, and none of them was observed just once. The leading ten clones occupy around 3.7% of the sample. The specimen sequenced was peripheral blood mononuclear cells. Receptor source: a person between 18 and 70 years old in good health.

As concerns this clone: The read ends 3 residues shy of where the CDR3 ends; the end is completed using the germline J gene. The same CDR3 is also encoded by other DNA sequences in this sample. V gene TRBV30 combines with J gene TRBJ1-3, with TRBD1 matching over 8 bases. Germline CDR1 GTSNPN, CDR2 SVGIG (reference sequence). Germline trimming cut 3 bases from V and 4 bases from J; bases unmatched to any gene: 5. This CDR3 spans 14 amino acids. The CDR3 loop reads CAWSARGLGNTIYF. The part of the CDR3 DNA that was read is TGTGCCTGGAGCGCCAGGGGGCTCGGAAACACC.

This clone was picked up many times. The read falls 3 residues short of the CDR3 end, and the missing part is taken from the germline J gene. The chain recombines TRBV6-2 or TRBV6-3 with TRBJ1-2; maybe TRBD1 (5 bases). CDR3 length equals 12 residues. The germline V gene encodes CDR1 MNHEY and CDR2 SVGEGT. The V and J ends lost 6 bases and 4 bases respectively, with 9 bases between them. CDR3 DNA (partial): TGTGCCAGCAGGGACACGATCTATGGC. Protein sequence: CASRDTIYG. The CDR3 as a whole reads CASRDTIYGYTF.

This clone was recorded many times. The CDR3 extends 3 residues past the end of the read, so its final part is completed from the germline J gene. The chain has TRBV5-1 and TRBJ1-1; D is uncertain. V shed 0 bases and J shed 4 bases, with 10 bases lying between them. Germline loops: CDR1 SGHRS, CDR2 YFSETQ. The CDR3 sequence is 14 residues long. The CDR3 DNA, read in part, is TGCGCCAGCAGCTTGGCCGAGGTTCCCACTGAA. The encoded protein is CASSLAEVPTE. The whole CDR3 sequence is CASSLAEVPTEAFF.

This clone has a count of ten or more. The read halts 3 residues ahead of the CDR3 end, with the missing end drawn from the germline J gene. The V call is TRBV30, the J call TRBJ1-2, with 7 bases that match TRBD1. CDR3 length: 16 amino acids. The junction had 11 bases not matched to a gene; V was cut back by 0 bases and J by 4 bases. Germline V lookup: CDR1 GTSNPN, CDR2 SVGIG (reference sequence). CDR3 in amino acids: CAWSVPHSDRAYGYTF. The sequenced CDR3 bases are TGTGCCTGGAGTGTACCCCACTCCGACAGGGCCTATGGC.